One T cell receptor beta chain is described in this entry. The specificity of this receptor is unknown. Nothing much larger sits one base from this clone, and base qualities are not available. The data belong to a study of vaccination and CD4 T cells after COVID-19 (dated by TCRdb to between 2021 and 2023). At the level of the whole study: SARS-CoV-2 positivity had been established in the convalescent patients by nasal swab PCR, and mild disease was recorded in eight to ten of these patients and severe disease in one. The convalescent cohort comprised six males and four females, including two Hispanic individuals, seven Caucasians, two Asians and one multiracial person. Post-vaccine blood samples were taken a median of around 70 days after the second vaccine dose, with a range of roughly 13 to 250 days. Each participant got two doses of either the Pfizer-BioNTech BNT162b2 vaccine (n=8) or the Moderna mRNA-1273 vaccine (n=2). In around nine COVID-19 convalescent patients and a few infection-naive healthy vaccine recipients, the spike-specific CD4+ TCR repertoire before mRNA vaccination was compared with the repertoire after mRNA vaccination. Control cultures received a CEFX viral epitope pool as the positive control, an HIV-1 Nef peptide pool as the negative control, or no peptide. Post-COVID blood samples from convalescent patients were collected a median of around 100 days after diagnosis, with a range of 35 to 161 days. Culture stimuli were overlapping spike peptide pools from SARS-CoV-2 and from the common cold coronaviruses HCoV-NL63, HCoV-OC43 and HCoV-229E.

Study-level results and caveats: The median count of SARS-CoV-2-reactive clonotypes went up from approximately 20 after infection to roughly 38 after vaccination, although the change was not significant. In convalescent patients, nearly all vaccine-specific clones (304 of 307) were found to be mono-reactive for SARS-CoV-2 spike rather than cross-reactive with common cold coronaviruses. In convalescent patients, a median around 83% of post-vaccine SARS-CoV-2-reactive clones were detected only after vaccination, and vaccine-specific priming was suggested by this finding. Relatively few convalescent patients were included in the study, and early timepoints after natural infection were not analyzed.

Germline trimming: 6 bases from V, 0 bases from J; junction bases outside gene matches: 8. The germline V gene yields SGHVS for CDR1 and FQNEAQ for CDR2. Taken from cysteine to phenylalanine, the CDR3 has 17 residues. Of all the DNA, just the CDR3 is kept, 51 bases in frame from base 1. Library generation was performed with PCR. DNA from cultured CD4+ T cells underwent TCR sequencing with the Oncomine TCR Beta short-read assay at the Johns Hopkins FTIC core. The QIAamp micro DNA kit was used to extract genomic DNA from the cultured CD4+ T cells. The Oncomine TCR Beta libraries from cultured CD4+ T cells were pooled using unique dual indexes and then sequenced on an Illumina iSeq 100. As for the authors' bioinformatics: Non-productive sequences were removed, and CDR3s that did not start with C, did not end with F or W, or were shorter than 7 amino acids were discarded. Antigen-specific clonotypes were identified with the MANAFEST web application by comparing peptide-stimulated wells with reference and other culture wells. Positive clones required FDR below 0.05, an odds ratio above 5, and productive frequency above 0.1% in at least two of three replicate wells. A clonotype was classed as cross-reactive if the clonotype showed significant expansion both in SARS-CoV-2 spike wells and in at least one common cold coronavirus spike condition. Similarity between CDR3 sequences was evaluated in R version 3.6.1 using Levenshtein distances (stringdist) and unrooted phylogenetic trees (ape). In TCRdb, the public reads were trimmed at Q25 with fastp and aligned with MiXCR, with productive beta chains retained. Each CDR3 protein appears once, grouped with its most common genes and DNA. These V and J calls derive from TCRdb rather than the authors' analysis. Counted in this sample were 9,500 to 15,000 distinct CDR3 sequences; roughly 61% of them appeared once. The ten largest clones add up to around 8.6% of the sample.

Sample treatment or condition, as interpreted from the label and publication: roughly 10-day PBMC culture with coronavirus spike peptide pools or control peptides (ViraFEST assay). The study used the ViraFEST assay, which expanded antigen-specific T cells with peptide pools and then identified expanded clonotypes by TCR sequencing. The convalescent patients' positive SARS-CoV-2 PCR tests were from March to December 2020, which was before the Alpha, Beta and Delta variants emerged in the United States. Each well held around 2 million PBMCs cultured in IMDM containing approximately 5% human AB serum and approximately 9.8 IU/ml IL-2, with 10 ug/ml peptide pools added. On days 3 and 7, half of the culture medium was replaced with fresh IL-2-containing medium. After 10 to 11 days of culture, CD4+ T cells were isolated by negative selection with the EasySep CD4+ T cell isolation kit. Ficoll-Paque Plus gradient centrifugation was used to isolate PBMCs from whole blood, and the isolated PBMCs were then either used fresh or cryopreserved at -140C. Culture conditions were generally each tested in triplicate wells.

The chain is assembled from TRBV7-8 and TRBJ1-1; 12 middle bases align to TRBD1. Sequencing used CD4+ T cells from blood, cultured in vitro. This clonotype was obtained from a human donor who had recovered from COVID-19. The sequence in DNA is TGTGCCAGCAGAAGGGACAGGGGGCTTAGGGTGAACACTGAAGCTTTCTTT. Its amino acids are CASRRDRGLRVNTEAFF.